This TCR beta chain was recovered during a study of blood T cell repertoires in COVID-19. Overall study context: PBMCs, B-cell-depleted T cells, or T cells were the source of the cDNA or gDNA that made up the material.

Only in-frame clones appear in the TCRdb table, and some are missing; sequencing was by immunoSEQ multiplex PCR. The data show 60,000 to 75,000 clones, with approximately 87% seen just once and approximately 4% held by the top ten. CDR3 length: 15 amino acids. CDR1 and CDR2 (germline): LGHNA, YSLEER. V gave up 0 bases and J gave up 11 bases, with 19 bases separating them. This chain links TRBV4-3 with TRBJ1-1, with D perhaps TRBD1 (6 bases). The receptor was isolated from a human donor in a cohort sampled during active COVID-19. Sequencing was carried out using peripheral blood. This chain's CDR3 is CASSQDRTGGGVAFF. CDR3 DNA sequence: TGCGCCAGCAGCCAAGATAGAACGGGGGGCGGAGTGGCTTTCTTT.